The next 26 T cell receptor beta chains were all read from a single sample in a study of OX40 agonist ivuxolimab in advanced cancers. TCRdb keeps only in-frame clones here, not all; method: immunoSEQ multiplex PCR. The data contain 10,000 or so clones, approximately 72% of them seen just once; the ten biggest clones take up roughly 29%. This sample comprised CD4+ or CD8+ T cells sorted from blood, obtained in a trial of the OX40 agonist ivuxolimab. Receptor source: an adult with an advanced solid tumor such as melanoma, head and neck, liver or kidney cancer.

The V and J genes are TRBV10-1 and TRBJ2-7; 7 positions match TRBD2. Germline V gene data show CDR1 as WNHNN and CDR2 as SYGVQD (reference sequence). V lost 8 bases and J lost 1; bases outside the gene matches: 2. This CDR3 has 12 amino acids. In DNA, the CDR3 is TGCGCCAGCTCGGGGGGTTCCTACGAGCAGTACGTC. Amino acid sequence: CASSGGSYEQYV.

CDR3 residues: CAWSEGGEQFF. The DNA for the CDR3 is TGTGCCTGGAGTGAGGGTGGGGAGCAGTTCTTC. The chain carries TRBV30 and TRBJ2-1; D is unresolved. V lost 1 base, J lost 10 bases, and 8 bases lay in between. Germline CDR1 GTSNPN, CDR2 SVGIG (reference sequence). The length of the CDR3 is 11 residues. The variable domain in full, with the rest retrieved from reference TRBV30 and TRBJ2-1, is SQTIHQWPATLVQPVGSPLSLECTVEGTSNPNLYWYRQAAGRGLQLLFYSVGIGQISSEVPQNLSASRPQDRQFILSSKKLLLSDSGFYLCAWSEGGEQFFGPGTRLTVL.

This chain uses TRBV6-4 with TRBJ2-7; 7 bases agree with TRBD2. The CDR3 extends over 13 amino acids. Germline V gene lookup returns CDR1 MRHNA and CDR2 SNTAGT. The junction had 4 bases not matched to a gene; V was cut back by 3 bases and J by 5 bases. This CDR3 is CASSETSSHEQYF. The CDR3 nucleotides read TGTGCCAGCAGTGAGACTAGCTCTCACGAGCAGTACTTC.

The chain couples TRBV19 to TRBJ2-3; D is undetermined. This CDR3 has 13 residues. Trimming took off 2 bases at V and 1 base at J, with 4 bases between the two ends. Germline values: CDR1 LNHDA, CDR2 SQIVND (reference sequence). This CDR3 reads CASSIIGTDTQYF. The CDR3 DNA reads TGTGCCAGTAGTATAATCGGCACAGATACGCAGTATTTT.

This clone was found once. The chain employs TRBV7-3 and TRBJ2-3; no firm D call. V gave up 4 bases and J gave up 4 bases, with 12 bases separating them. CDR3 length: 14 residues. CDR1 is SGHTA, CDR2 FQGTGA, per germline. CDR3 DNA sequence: TGTGCCAGCAGCTCCCGACCCCCCCCAGATACGCAGTATTTT. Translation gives CASSSRPPPDTQYF.

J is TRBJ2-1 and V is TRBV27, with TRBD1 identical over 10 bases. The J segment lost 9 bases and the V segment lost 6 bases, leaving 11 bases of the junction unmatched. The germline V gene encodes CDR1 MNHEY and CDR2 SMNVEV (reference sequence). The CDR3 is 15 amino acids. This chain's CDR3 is CASRAGTGVIGEQFF. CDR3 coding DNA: TGTGCCAGCAGGGCGGGGACAGGGGTAATAGGTGAGCAGTTCTTC.

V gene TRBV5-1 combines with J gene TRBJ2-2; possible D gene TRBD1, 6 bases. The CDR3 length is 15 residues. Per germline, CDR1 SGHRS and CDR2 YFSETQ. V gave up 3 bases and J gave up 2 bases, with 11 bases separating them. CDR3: CASSYWDTNTGELFF. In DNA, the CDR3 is TGCGCCAGCAGCTACTGGGACACCAACACCGGGGAGCTGTTTTTT.

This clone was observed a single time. The CDR3 protein is CASSLDTAESSGAFF. CDR3 in DNA: TGTGCCAGCAGCTTGGATACGGCGGAGAGTTCGGGAGCTTTCTTT. The chain has TRBV5-5 and TRBJ1-1; D unclear. Per germline, CDR1 SGHKS and CDR2 YYEKEE (reference sequence). This CDR3 has 15 amino acids. The V gene lost 0 bases and the J gene lost 10 bases, with 19 bases spanning the gap.

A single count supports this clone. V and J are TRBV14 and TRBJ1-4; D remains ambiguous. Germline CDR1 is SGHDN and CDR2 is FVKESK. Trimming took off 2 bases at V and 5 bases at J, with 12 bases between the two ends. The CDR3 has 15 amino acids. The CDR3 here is CASSQPGEKNEKLFF. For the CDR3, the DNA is TGTGCCAGCAGCCAACCTGGAGAAAAGAATGAAAAACTGTTTTTT.

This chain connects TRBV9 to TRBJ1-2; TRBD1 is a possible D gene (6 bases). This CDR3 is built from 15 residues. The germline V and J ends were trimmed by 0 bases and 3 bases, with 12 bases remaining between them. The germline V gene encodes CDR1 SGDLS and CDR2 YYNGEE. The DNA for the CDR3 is TGTGCCAGCAGCGTAGATCCAGGGGCAGACTATGGCTACACCTTC. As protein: CASSVDPGADYGYTF.

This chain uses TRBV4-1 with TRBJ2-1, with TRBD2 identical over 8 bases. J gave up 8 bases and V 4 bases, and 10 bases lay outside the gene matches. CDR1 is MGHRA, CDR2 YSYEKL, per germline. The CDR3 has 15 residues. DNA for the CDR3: TGCGCCAGCAGCCCCACCGATGCGGGGGGCGATGAGCAGTTCTTC. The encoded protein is CASSPTDAGGDEQFF.

The CDR3: CASSLSANTEAFF. CDR3 DNA sequence: TGTGCCAGCAGCCTATCGGCGAACACTGAAGCTTTCTTT. This sequence joins TRBV27 and TRBJ1-1; no clear D. V lost 6 bases, J lost 1 base, and 9 bases lay in between. The CDR3 consists of 13 residues. Germline V gives CDR1 MNHEY, CDR2 SMNVEV (reference sequence).

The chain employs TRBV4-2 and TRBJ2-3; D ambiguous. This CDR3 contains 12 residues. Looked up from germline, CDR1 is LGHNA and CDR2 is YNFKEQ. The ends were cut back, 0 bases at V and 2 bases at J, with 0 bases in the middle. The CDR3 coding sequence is TGTGCCAGCAGCCAAGACACAGATACGCAGTATTTT. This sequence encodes CASSQDTDTQYF.

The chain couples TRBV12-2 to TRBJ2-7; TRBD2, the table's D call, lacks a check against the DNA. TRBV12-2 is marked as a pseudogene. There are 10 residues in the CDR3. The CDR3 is CASGNYEQYV. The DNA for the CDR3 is TGTGCCAGCGGAAACTACGAGCAGTACGTC.

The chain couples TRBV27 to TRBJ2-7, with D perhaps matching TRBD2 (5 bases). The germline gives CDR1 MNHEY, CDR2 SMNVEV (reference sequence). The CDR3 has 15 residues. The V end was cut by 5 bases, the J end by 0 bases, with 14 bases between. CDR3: CASSLQRYPSYEQYF. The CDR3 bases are TGTGCCAGCAGTCTGCAGCGGTACCCCTCCTACGAGCAGTACTTC.

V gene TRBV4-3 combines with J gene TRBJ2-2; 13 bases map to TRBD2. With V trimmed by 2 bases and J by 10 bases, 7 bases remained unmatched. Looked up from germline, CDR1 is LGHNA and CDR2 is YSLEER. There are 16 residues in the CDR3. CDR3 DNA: TGCGCCAGCAGCCAATACGGACTAGCGGGAGAAGAGGAGCTGTTTTTT. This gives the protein CASSQYGLAGEEELFF.

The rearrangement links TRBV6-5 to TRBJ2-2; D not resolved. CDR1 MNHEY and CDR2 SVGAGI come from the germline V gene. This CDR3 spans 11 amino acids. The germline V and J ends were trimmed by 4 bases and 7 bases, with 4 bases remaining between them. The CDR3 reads CASSFGGELFF. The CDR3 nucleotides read TGTGCCAGCAGTTTTGGCGGGGAGCTGTTTTTT.

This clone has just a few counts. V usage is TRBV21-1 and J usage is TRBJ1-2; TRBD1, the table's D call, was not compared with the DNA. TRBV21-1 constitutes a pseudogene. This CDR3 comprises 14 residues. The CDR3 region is CASSNLRGFDGYTF. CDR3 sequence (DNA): TGTGCCAGCAGCAATCTAAGGGGGTTTGACGGCTACACCTTC.

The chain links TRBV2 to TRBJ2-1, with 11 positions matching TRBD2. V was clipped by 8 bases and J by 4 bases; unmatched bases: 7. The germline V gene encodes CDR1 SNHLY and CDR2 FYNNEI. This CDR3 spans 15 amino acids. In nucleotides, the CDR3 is TGTGCCAGCGTAGGAGGGACTAGCGGATACAATGAGCAGTTCTTC. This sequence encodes CASVGGTSGYNEQFF.

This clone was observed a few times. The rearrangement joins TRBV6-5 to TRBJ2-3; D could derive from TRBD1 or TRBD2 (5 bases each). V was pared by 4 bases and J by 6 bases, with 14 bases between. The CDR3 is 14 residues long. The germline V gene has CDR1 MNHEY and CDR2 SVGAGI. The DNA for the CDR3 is TGTGCCAGCAGTTTAGCGCAGGGTGGGGATACGCAGTATTTT. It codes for CASSLAQGGDTQYF.

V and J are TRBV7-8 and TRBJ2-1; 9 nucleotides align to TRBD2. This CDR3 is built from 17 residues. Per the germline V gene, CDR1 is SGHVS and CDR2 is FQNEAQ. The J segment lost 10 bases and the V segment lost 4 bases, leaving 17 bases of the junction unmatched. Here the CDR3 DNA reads TGTGCCAGCAGCTCCCCCGGGGGGACTAGCTATTTTTTGGAGCAGTTCTTC. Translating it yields CASSSPGGTSYFLEQFF.

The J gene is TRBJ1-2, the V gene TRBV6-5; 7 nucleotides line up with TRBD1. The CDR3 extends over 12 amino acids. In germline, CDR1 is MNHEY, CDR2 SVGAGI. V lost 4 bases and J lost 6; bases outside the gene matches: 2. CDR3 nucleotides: TGTGCCAGCAGTTTGACAGGGCATGGCTACACCTTC. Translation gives CASSLTGHGYTF.

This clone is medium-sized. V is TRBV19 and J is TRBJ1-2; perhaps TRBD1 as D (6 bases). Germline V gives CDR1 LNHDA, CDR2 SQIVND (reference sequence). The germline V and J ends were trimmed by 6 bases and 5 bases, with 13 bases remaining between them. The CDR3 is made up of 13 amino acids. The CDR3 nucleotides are TGTGCCAGTAGCCGACAGGTGCTTTATGGCTACACCTTC. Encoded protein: CASSRQVLYGYTF.

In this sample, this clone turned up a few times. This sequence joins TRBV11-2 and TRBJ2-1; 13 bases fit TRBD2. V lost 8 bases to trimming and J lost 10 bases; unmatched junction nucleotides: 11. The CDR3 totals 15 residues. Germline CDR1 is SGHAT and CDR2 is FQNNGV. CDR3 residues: CASGPGLAGLREQFF. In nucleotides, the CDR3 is TGTGCCAGCGGTCCGGGACTAGCGGGATTAAGGGAGCAGTTCTTC.

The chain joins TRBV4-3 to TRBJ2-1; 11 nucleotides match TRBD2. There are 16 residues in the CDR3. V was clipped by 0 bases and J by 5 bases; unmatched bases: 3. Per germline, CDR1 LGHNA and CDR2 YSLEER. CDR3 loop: CASSQDLGLADNEQFF. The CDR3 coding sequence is TGCGCCAGCAGCCAAGATTTGGGACTAGCGGACAATGAGCAGTTCTTC.

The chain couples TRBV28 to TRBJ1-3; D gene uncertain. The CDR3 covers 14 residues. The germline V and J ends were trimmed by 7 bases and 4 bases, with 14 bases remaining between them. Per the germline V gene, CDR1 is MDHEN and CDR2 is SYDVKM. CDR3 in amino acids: CASTPSGLGNTIYF. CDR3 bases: TGTGCCAGCACCCCATCTGGGTTAGGAAACACCATATATTTT.